One T cell receptor beta chain is described in this entry. Its antigen is unknown. One end of the junction does not line up with germline, which may come from a read error. A sample-barcoded 5' primer and a J-beta primer mix were used in a second PCR of roughly 7 to 11 cycles. Each cDNA molecule carried a tag from a template-switch adaptor that contained 12 random nucleotides. MiXCR was run by TCRdb on the 5' RACE reads, yielding one entry per CDR3 protein. Of hundreds of thousands of distinct CDR3 sequences listed, about 30% are singletons. The CDR3 totals 12 residues. In germline, CDR1 is MNHNS, CDR2 SASEGT. The data originate from a study of blood T cells in healthy people across ages. Study-level points and caveats: Measured against age, TCR beta diversity per million T cells decreased in a roughly linear manner.

No fewer than 5.5 micrograms of total RNA were isolated from every sample. V is TRBV6-1 and J is TRBJ2-3; D is ambiguous. This TCR was recovered from a woman of 80 years or more in good health. Sequenced input: blood. In DNA, the CDR3 is TGTACCAGCAGCTTGGTTGCAGATACGCAGTATTTT. Protein sequence: CTSSLVADTQYF.